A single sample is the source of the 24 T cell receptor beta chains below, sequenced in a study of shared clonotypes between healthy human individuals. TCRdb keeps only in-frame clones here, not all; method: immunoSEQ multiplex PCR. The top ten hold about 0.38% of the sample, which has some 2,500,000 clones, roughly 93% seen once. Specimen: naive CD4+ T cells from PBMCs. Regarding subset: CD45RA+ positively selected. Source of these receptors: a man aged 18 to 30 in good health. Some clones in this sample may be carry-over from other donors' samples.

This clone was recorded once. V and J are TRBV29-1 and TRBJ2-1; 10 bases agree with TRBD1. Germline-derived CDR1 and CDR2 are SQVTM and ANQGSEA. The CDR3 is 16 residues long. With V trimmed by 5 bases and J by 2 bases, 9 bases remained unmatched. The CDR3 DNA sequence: TGCAGCGTTAAACCAGACAGGGGGCGCACCTACAATGAGCAGTTCTTC. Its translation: CSVKPDRGRTYNEQFF.

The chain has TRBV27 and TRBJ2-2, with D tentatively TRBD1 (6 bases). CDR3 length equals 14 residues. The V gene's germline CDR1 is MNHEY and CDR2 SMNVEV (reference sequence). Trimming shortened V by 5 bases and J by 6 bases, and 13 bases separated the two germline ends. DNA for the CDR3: TGTGCCAGCAGTGGTACAGGGAAGGCCGGGGAGCTGTTTTTT. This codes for CASSGTGKAGELFF.

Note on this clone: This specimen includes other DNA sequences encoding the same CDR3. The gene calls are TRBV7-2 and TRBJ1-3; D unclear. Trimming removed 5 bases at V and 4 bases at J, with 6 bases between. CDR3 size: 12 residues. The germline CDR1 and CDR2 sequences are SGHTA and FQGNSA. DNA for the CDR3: TGTGCCAGCAGCCTTTGGGGAAACACCATATATTTT. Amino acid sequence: CASSLWGNTIYF. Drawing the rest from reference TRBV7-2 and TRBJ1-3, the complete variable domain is GAGVSQSPSNKVTEKGKDVELRCDPISGHTALYWYRQSLGQGLEFLIYFQGNSAPDKSGLPSDRFSAERTGGSVSTLTIQRTQQEDSAVYLCASSLWGNTIYFGEGSWLTVV.

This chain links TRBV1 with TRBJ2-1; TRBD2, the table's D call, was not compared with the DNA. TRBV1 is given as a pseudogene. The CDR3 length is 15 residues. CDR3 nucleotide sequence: TGCACCAGCAGCCTAAGCGGGAGGACCTACAATGAGCAGTTCTTC. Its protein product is CTSSLSGRTYNEQFF.

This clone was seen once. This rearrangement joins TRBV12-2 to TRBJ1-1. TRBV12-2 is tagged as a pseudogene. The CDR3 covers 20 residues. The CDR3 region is CASRLGGLAPAAPVFTEAFF. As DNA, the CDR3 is TGTGCAAGTCGCTTAGGAGGCCTTGCACCGGCAGCCCCTGTGTTCACTGAAGCTTTCTTT.

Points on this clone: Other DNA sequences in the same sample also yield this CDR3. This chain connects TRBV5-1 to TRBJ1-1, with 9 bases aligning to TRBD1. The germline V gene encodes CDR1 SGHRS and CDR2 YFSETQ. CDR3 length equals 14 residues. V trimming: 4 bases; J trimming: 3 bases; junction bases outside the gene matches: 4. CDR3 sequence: CASSQDRGDTEAFF. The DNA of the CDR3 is TGCGCCAGCAGCCAAGACAGGGGGGACACTGAAGCTTTCTTT. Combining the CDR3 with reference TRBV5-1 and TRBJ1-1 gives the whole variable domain KAGVTQTPRYLIKTRGQQVTLSCSPISGHRSVSWYQQTPGQGLQFLFEYFSETQRNKGNFPGRFSGRQFSNSRSEMNVSTLELGDSALYLCASSQDRGDTEAFFGQGTRLTVV.

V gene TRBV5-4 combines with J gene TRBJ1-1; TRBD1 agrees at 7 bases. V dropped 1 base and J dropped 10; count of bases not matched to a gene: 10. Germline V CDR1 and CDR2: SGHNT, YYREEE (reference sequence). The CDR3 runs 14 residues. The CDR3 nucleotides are TGTGCCAGCAGCTTGAGGGAGAGGGACAGAGGAGCTTTCTTT. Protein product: CASSLRERDRGAFF. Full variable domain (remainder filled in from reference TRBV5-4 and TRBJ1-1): ETGVTQSPTHLIKTRGQQVTLRCSSQSGHNTVSWYQQALGQGPQFIFQYYREEENGRGNFPPRFSGLQFPNYSSELNVNALELDDSALYLCASSLRERDRGAFFGQGTRLTVV.

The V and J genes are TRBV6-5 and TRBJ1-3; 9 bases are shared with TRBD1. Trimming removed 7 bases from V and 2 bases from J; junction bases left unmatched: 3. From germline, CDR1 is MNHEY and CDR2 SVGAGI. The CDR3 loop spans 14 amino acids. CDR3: CASKQGAAGNTIYF. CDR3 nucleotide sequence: TGTGCCAGCAAACAGGGGGCAGCTGGAAACACCATATATTTT.

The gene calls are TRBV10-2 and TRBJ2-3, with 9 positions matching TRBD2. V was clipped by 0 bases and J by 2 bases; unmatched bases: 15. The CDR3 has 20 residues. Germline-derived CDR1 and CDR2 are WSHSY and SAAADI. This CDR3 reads CASSESVSGRIPTITDTQYF. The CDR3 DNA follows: TGCGCCAGCAGTGAGTCGGTTAGCGGGAGAATTCCGACTATCACAGATACGCAGTATTTT.

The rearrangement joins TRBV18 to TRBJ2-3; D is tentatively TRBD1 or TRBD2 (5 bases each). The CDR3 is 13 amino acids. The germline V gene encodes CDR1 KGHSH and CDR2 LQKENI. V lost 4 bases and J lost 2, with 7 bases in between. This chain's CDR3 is CASSRDHTDTQYF. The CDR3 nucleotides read TGTGCCAGCTCACGGGACCACACAGATACGCAGTATTTT.

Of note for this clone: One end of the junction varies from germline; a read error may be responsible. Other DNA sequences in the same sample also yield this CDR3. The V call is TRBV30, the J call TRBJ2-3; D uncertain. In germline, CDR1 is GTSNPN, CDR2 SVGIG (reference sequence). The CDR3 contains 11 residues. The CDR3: CAWGVADTQYF. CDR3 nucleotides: TGTGCCTGGGGTGTGGCAGATACGCAGTATTTT.

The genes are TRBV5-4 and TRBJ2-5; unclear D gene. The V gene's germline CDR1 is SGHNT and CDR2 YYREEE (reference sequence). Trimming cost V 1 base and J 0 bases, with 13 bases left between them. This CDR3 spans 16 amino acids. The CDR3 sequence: CASSLTLPGDQETQYF. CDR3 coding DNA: TGTGCCAGCAGCTTGACGCTTCCTGGCGACCAAGAGACCCAGTACTTC.

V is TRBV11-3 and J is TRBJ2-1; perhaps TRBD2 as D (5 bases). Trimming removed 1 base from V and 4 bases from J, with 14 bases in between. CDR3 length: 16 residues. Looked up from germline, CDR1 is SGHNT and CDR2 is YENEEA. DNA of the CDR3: TGTGCCAGCAGCTTAGGGGTCGGGGTTGGGTACAATGAGCAGTTCTTC. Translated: CASSLGVGVGYNEQFF.

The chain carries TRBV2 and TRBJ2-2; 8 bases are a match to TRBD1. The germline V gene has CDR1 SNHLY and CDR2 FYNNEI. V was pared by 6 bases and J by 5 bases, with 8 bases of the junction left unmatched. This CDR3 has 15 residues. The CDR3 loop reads CASRRTGKETGELFF. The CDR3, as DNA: TGTGCCAGCAGGCGGACAGGGAAAGAAACCGGGGAGCTGTTTTTT.

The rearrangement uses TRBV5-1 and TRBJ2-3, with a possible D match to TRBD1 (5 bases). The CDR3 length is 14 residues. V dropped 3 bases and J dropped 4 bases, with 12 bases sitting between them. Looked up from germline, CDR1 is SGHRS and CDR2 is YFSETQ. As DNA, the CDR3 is TGCGCCAGCAGCTGGCAGGGCGGCCCAGATACGCAGTATTTT. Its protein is CASSWQGGPDTQYF.

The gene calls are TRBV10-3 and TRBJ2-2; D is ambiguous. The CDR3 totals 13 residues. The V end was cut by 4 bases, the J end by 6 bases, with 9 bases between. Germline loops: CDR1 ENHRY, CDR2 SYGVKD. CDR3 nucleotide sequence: TGTGCCATCAGTGTAACTCTAGCCGGGGAGCTGTTTTTT. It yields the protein CAISVTLAGELFF.

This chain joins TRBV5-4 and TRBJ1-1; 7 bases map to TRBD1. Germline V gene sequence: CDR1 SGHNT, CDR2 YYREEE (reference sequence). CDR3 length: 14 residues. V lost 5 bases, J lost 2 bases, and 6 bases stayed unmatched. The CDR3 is CASREGQTNTEAFF. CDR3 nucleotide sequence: TGTGCCAGCAGGGAGGGACAGACTAACACTGAAGCTTTCTTT. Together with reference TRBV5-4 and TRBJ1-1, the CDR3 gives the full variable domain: ETGVTQSPTHLIKTRGQQVTLRCSSQSGHNTVSWYQQALGQGPQFIFQYYREEENGRGNFPPRFSGLQFPNYSSELNVNALELDDSALYLCASREGQTNTEAFFGQGTRLTVV.

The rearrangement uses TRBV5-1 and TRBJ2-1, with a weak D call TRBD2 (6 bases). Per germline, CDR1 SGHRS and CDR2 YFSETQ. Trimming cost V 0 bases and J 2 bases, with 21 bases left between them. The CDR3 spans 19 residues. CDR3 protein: CASSLGAPRAGRPYNEQFF. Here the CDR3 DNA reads TGCGCCAGCAGCTTGGGGGCCCCGCGGGCGGGAAGGCCCTACAATGAGCAGTTCTTC. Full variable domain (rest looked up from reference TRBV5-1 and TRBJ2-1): KAGVTQTPRYLIKTRGQQVTLSCSPISGHRSVSWYQQTPGQGLQFLFEYFSETQRNKGNFPGRFSGRQFSNSRSEMNVSTLELGDSALYLCASSLGAPRAGRPYNEQFFGPGTRLTVL.

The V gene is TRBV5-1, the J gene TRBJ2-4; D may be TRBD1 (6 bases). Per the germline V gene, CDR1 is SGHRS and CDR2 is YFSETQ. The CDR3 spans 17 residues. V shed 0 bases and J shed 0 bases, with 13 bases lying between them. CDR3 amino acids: CASSLAGQTLAKNIQYF. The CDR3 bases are TGCGCCAGCAGCTTGGCAGGACAGACACTAGCCAAAAACATTCAGTACTTC.

CDR3 in amino acids: CASSHTSGSRQETQYF. For the CDR3, the DNA is TGCGCCAGCAGCCATACTAGCGGGAGTCGCCAAGAGACCCAGTACTTC. The genes are TRBV5-1 and TRBJ2-5, with 11 positions matching TRBD2. The germline gives CDR1 SGHRS, CDR2 YFSETQ. This CDR3 contains 16 residues. V gave up 4 bases and J gave up 1 base; unmatched junction bases: 6. Based on the CDR3 plus reference TRBV5-1 and TRBJ2-5, the full variable domain is KAGVTQTPRYLIKTRGQQVTLSCSPISGHRSVSWYQQTPGQGLQFLFEYFSETQRNKGNFPGRFSGRQFSNSRSEMNVSTLELGDSALYLCASSHTSGSRQETQYFGPGTRLLVL.

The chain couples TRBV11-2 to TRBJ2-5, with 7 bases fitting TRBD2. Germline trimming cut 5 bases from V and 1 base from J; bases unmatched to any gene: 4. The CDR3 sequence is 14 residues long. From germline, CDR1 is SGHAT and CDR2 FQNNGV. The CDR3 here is CASSRTSSQETQYF. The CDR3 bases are TGTGCCAGCAGCAGGACTAGTTCCCAAGAGACCCAGTACTTC.

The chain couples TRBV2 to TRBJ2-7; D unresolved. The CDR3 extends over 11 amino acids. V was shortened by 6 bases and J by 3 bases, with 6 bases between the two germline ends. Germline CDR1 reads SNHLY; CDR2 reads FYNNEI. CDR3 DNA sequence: TGTGCCAGCAGGGACGGCTACGAGCAGTACTTC. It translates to CASRDGYEQYF. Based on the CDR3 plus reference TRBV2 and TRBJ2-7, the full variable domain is EPEVTQTPSHQVTQMGQEVILRCVPISNHLYFYWYRQILGQKVEFLVSFYNNEISEKSEIFDDQFSVERPDGSNFTLKIRSTKLEDSAMYFCASRDGYEQYFGPGTRLTVT.

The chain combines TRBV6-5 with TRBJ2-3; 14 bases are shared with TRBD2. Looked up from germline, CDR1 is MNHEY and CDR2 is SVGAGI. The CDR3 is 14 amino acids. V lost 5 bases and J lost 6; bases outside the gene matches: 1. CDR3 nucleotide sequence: TGTGCCAGCAGTCGACTAGCGGGGGGGGATACGCAGTATTTT. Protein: CASSRLAGGDTQYF.

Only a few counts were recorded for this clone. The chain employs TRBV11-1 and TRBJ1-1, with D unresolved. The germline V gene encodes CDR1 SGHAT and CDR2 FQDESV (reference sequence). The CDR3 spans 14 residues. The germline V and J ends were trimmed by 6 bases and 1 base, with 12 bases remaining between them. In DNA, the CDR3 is TGTGCCAGCAGTCTAACACATACGAACACTGAAGCTTTCTTT. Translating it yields CASSLTHTNTEAFF.